This T cell receptor (beta chain) was sequenced for a study of T-cell reconstitution after alpha-beta-depleted transplantation in children. This CDR3 spans 17 amino acids. CDR1 SQVTM and CDR2 ANQGSEA come from the germline V gene. Trimming cost V 3 bases and J 1 base; bases outside gene matches: 9. Unique molecular identifiers tagged the TCRbeta library. TCRdb reanalysed the PCR reads using MiXCR and keeps one entry per CDR3 protein. The repertoire includes more than 200,000 distinct CDR3 sequences, approximately 9.7% of them detected once, and around 5% sits in the top ten. This clonotype was counted many times.

This chain links TRBV29-1 with TRBJ2-6; 7 nucleotides match TRBD1. Sequencing was performed on PBMCs from the stem cell graft donor, taken from the stem cell graft. The sequence derives from a human donor who donated a stem cell graft to a child with SCID. The CDR3: CSVELTGTVSGANVLTF. The CDR3 DNA reads as TGCAGCGTTGAGCTCACCGGGACAGTTTCTGGGGCCAACGTCCTGACTTTC.